This record looks at one T cell receptor beta chain sequence and its context. Antigen specificity is unknown. Germline assignment: CDR1 MNHEY and CDR2 SVGAGI. V lost 2 bases, J lost 6 bases, and 13 bases lay in between. The CDR3 has 14 residues. As to time point: pre-sensitization, week 0. Stated treatment: therapeutic diphenylcyclopropenone sensitization with weekly scalp DPC. Donors, patients with alopecia ranging from 18 to 70 years old and judged suitable for DPC, provided samples. This entry is derived from a study of human T cells and chemical hapten exposure. Overall study: Patients received weekly diphenylcyclopropenone doses to the scalp throughout the roughly 23-week study.

Overall study results and limits: Counts of TCRs expanded at PT1 correlated positively with patch test score.

TCRdb re-called the RACE reads with MiXCR, one entry per CDR3 protein. Of more than 55,000 distinct CDR3 sequences detected, over 9% appear once; the ten largest clones hold roughly 4.3%. This clonotype was obtained from a middle-aged woman with alopecia areata. Some clones in this sample may be carry-over from other donors' samples. The V gene is TRBV6-5, the J gene TRBJ2-5; the D gene is possibly TRBD1 (7 bases). The sample was whole blood, taken in connection with sensitization to the hapten diphenylcyclopropenone (DPC). DNA of the CDR3: TGTGCCAGCAGTTACGACAGGGCGGGAAAGACCCAGTACTTC. Translated: CASSYDRAGKTQYF.